These 2 T cell receptor beta chains share one sample of origin, sequenced in a study of blood T cell repertoires in COVID-19. Method: immunoSEQ multiplex PCR; TCRdb's copy keeps in-frame clones and lacks some. The sample contains 350,000 to 550,000 clones, around 89% of which appear only once. The sample comprised peripheral blood. The source is a woman aged 25 to 39 with acute or convalescent COVID-19.

This clone was seen only once. This chain uses TRBV13 with TRBJ2-5, with 8 bases that match TRBD2. Germline values: CDR1 PRHDT, CDR2 FYEKMQ (reference sequence). The CDR3 runs to 12 residues. V lost 10 bases to trimming and J lost 1 base; unmatched junction nucleotides: 2. CDR3 in amino acids: CATGGSQETQYF. CDR3 coding DNA: TGTGCCACGGGGGGGTCCCAAGAGACCCAGTACTTC. Based on the CDR3 plus reference TRBV13 and TRBJ2-5, the full variable domain is AAGVIQSPRHLIKEKRETATLKCYPIPRHDTVYWYQQGPGQDPQFLISFYEKMQSDKGSIPDRFSAQQFSDYHSELNMSSLELGDSALYFCATGGSQETQYFGPGTRLLVL.

The chain links TRBV7-6 to TRBJ2-2, with D possibly matching TRBD2 (6 bases). This CDR3 is 16 amino acids long. V dropped 1 base and J dropped 5 bases, with 14 bases sitting between them. The germline V gene encodes CDR1 SGHVS and CDR2 FNYEAQ. In nucleotides, the CDR3 is TGTGCCAGCAGCTTAGTTGGTAGGGGAGGAACCGGGGAGCTGTTTTTT. Translated: CASSLVGRGGTGELFF.